This T cell receptor (beta chain) emerged from a study of T cell responses to AZD1222 COVID-19 vaccine. Study outcomes and limitations: Repertoires were obtained solely post-peak T cell response. Just a handful of people given AZD1222 tested seropositive at baseline. A mostly white British donor set with more females was recruited, and clonal diversity was possibly underestimated. Spike as a whole was targeted by vaccine-associated CD4 TCRs, dominant at 160-218 and 743-854.

Germline values: CDR1 SGHRS, CDR2 YFSETQ. The V and J ends lost 3 bases and 9 bases, in that order; junction bases with no gene match: 7. CDR3 length: 15 amino acids. About this clone itself: What it binds is not known.

Generated by immunoSEQ multiplex PCR, the TCRdb table keeps only in-frame clones and is missing some. The sample has approximately 190,000 clones, more than 75% seen once; the top ten hold 2.5% to 3%. This specimen was peripheral blood, taken on day 0 of MenACWY control vaccination. The sequence came from an adult in good health. V is TRBV5-1 and J is TRBJ2-1; the match to TRBD2 covers 12 bases. This CDR3 reads CASSSRLAGESEQFF. The CDR3 DNA reads TGCGCCAGCAGCTCCCGACTAGCGGGAGAATCTGAGCAGTTCTTC.